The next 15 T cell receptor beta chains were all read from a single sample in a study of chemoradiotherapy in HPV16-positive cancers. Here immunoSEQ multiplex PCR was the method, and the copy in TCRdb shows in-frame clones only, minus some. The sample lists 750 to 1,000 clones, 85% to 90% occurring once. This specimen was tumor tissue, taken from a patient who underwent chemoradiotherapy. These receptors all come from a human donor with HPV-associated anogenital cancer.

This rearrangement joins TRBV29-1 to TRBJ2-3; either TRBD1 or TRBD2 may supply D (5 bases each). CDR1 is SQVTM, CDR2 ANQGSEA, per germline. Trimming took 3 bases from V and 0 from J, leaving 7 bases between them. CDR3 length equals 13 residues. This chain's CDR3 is CSVDRDSTDTQYF. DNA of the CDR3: TGCAGCGTTGATCGGGACAGCACAGATACGCAGTATTTT.

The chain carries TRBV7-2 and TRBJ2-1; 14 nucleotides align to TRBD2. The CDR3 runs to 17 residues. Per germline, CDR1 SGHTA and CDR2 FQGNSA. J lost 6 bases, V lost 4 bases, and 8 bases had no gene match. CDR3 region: CASSSPPGLAGVNEQFF. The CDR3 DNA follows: TGTGCCAGCAGCTCCCCTCCGGGACTAGCGGGAGTCAATGAGCAGTTCTTC.

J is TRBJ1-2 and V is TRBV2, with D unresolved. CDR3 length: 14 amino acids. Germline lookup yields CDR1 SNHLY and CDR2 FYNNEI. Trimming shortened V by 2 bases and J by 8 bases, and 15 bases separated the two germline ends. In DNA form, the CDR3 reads TGTGCCAGCAGTGAAAACCGAGCAGCCCCCGGCTACACCTTC. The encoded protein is CASSENRAAPGYTF.

For the CDR3, the DNA is TGTGCCAGCAGCTCGGGACTAGGGGAGGCCGGGGAGCTGTTTTTT. Its protein is CASSSGLGEAGELFF. The chain carries TRBV11-3 and TRBJ2-2, with 8 positions matching TRBD2. This CDR3 has 15 residues. From germline, CDR1 is SGHNT and CDR2 YENEEA. The V gene end was trimmed by 4 bases and the J gene end by 6 bases; junction bases not matched to a gene: 7.

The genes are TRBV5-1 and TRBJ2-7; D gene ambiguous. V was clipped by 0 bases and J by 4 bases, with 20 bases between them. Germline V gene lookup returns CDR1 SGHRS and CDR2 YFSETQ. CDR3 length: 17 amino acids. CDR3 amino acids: CASSLASGVASRYEQYF. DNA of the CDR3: TGCGCCAGCAGCTTGGCGAGTGGAGTAGCCTCTCGGTACGAGCAGTACTTC.

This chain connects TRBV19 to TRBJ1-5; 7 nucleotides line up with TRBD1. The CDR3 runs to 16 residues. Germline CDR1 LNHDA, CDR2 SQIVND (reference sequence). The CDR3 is CCRWRDSEYSNQPQHF. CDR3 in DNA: TGTTGTCGGTGGCGGGACAGCGAGTATAGCAATCAGCCCCAGCATTTT.

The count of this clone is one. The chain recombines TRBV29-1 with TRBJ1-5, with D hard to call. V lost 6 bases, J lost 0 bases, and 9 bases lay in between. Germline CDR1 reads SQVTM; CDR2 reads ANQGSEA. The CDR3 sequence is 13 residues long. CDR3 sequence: CSVQRGSNQPQHF. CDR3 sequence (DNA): TGCAGCGTCCAACGGGGTAGCAATCAGCCCCAGCATTTT.

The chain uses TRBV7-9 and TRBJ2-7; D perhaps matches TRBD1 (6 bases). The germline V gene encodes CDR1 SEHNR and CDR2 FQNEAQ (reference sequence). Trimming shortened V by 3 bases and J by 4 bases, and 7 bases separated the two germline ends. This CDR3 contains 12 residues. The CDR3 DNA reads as TGTGCCAGCAGCTTCAGGGGTTACGAGCAGTACTTC. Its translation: CASSFRGYEQYF. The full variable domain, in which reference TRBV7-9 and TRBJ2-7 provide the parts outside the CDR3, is DTGVSQNPRHKITKRGQNVTFRCDPISEHNRLYWYRQTLGQGPEFLTYFQNEAQLEKSRLLSDRFSAERPKGSFSTLEIQRTEQGDSAMYLCASSFRGYEQYFGPGTRLTVT.

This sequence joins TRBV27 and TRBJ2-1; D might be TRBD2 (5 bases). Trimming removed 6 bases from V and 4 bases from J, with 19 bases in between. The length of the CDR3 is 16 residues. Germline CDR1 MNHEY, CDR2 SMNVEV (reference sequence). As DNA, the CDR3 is TGTGCCAGCAGATCGACCACGGGTCGGGATTACAATGAGCAGTTCTTC. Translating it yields CASRSTTGRDYNEQFF.

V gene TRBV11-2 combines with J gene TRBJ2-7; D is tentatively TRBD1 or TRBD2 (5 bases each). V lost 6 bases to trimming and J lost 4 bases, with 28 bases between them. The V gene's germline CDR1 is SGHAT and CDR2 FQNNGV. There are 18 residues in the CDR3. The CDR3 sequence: CASRRGVALATREYEQYF. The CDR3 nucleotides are TGTGCCAGCAGGAGAGGGGTAGCGCTTGCAACGAGGGAATACGAGCAGTACTTC. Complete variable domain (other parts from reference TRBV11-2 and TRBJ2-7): EAGVAQSPRYKIIEKRQSVAFWCNPISGHATLYWYQQILGQGPKLLIQFQNNGVVDDSQLPKDRFSAERLKGVDSTLKIQPAKLEDSAVYLCASRRGVALATREYEQYFGPGTRLTVT.

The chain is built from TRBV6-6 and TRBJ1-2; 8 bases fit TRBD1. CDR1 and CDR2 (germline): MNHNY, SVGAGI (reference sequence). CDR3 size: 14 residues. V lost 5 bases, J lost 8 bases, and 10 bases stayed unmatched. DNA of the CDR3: TGTGCCAGCAGTGCTGAGACAGGGGCAGGGGGCTACACCTTC. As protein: CASSAETGAGGYTF.

CDR3 sequence: CASRKTVVGGNTIYF. The DNA for the CDR3 is TGCGCCAGCCGAAAGACAGTGGTCGGTGGAAACACCATATATTTT. This chain uses TRBV5-1 with TRBJ1-3; maybe TRBD1 (5 bases). Per the germline V gene, CDR1 is SGHRS and CDR2 is YFSETQ. V gave up 7 bases and J gave up 3 bases, with 17 bases separating them. The CDR3 covers 15 residues.

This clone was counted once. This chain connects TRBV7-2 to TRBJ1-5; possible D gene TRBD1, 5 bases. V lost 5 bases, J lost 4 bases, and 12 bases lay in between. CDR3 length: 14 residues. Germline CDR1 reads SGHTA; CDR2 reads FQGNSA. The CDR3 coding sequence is TGTGCCAGCAGCCCTTCCTGGGGGAATCAGCCCCAGCATTTT. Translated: CASSPSWGNQPQHF.

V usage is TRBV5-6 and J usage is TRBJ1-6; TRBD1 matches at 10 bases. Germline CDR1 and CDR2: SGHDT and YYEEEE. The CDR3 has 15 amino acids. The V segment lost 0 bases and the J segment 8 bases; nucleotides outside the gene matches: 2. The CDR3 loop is CASSLVDRGHSPLHF. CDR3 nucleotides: TGTGCCAGCAGCTTGGTCGACAGGGGGCATTCACCCCTCCACTTT.

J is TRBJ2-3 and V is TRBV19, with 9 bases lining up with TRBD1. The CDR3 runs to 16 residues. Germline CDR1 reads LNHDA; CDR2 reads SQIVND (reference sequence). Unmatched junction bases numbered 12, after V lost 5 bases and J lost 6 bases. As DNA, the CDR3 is TGTGCCAGTAGTGCCAGACAGGGGGGCTTTCGGGATACGCAGTATTTT. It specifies CASSARQGGFRDTQYF.